Shown below are 27 T cell receptor beta chains from a single sample sequenced in a study of T cell responses to AZD1222 COVID-19 vaccine. TCRdb keeps only in-frame clones here, not all; method: immunoSEQ multiplex PCR. The sample contains roughly 78,000 clones, 65% to 85% of which appear only once. This specimen consisted of peripheral blood, obtained on day 0 of AZD1222 vaccination. These receptors all come from an adult in good health.

This sequence joins TRBV2 and TRBJ2-7; 8 positions match TRBD2. Per germline, CDR1 SNHLY and CDR2 FYNNEI. The CDR3 covers 13 residues. J was trimmed by 1 base and V by 8 bases; bases with no gene match: 4. Here the CDR3 DNA reads TGTGCCAGCCGGCTAGCGGGTTCCTACGAGCAGTACTTC. Translated, it gives CASRLAGSYEQYF.

This sequence joins TRBV20-1 and TRBJ1-2, with D possibly TRBD1 on 5 matching bases. Per germline, CDR1 DFQATT and CDR2 SNEGSKA (reference sequence). The CDR3 covers 12 residues. V lost 3 bases to trimming and J lost 7 bases, with 12 bases between them. CDR3 amino acids: CSASRPGGGYTF. The CDR3, as DNA: TGCAGTGCTAGTCGCCCCGGGGGTGGCTACACCTTC.

The V gene is TRBV27, the J gene TRBJ2-1, with 14 nucleotides matching TRBD2. The CDR3 is made up of 14 amino acids. J was trimmed by 13 bases and V by 5 bases; bases with no gene match: 7. Germline CDR1 MNHEY, CDR2 SMNVEV (reference sequence). The CDR3 DNA follows: TGTGCCAGCAGTGGGACTAGCGGGGGATACTACCAGTTCTTC. It specifies CASSGTSGGYYQFF.

The chain recombines TRBV18 with TRBJ2-7; 7 bases line up with TRBD1. V shed 3 bases and J 7 bases; nucleotides not matched to a gene: 12. Germline values: CDR1 KGHSH, CDR2 LQKENI. The CDR3 length is 15 residues. DNA for the CDR3: TGTGCCAGCTCACCGACCGGGACAGCCGTAGATGAGCAGTACTTC. This encodes CASSPTGTAVDEQYF.

The V gene is TRBV19, the J gene TRBJ1-6; D gene ambiguous. With 3 bases removed from V and 10 bases from J, the gap between germline ends came to 7 bases. This CDR3 has 12 amino acids. CDR1 is LNHDA, CDR2 SQIVND, per germline (reference sequence). The CDR3 DNA is TGTGCCAGTAGTATGCCGGGGTCACCCCTCCACTTT. Protein sequence: CASSMPGSPLHF.

The chain uses TRBV6-5 and TRBJ1-6; D is unresolved. Germline V gene data show CDR1 as MNHEY and CDR2 as SVGAGI. CDR3 length: 14 residues. The V end was cut by 10 bases, the J end by 2 bases, with 12 bases between. CDR3 in amino acids: CATRGSAYNSPLHF. The CDR3, as DNA: TGTGCCACTCGGGGATCGGCCTATAATTCACCCCTCCACTTT.

A single count supports this clone. The V gene is TRBV6-5, the J gene TRBJ1-6; 10 bases map to TRBD1. There are 13 residues in the CDR3. CDR1 is MNHEY and CDR2 is SVGAGI in the germline V gene. The junction had 6 bases not matched to a gene; V was cut back by 9 bases and J by 10 bases. CDR3 amino acids: CASDRDRGSPLHF. The CDR3 coding sequence is TGTGCCAGTGACCGGGACAGGGGATCACCCCTCCACTTT.

V usage is TRBV27 and J usage is TRBJ2-5; D is perhaps TRBD1 or TRBD2 (7 bases each). V lost 5 bases and J lost 5, with 18 bases in between. CDR3 length equals 15 residues. Germline CDR1 reads MNHEY; CDR2 reads SMNVEV (reference sequence). This chain's CDR3 is CASSVGTAGSETQYF. CDR3 nucleotides: TGTGCCAGCAGTGTTGGGACAGCGGGGTCGGAGACCCAGTACTTC.

This chain connects TRBV7-2 to TRBJ1-5; D not certain. This CDR3 spans 13 amino acids. The V gene lost 1 base and the J gene lost 4 bases, with 5 bases spanning the gap. Germline CDR1 reads SGHTA; CDR2 reads FQGNSA. The CDR3: CASSLGPNQPQHF. The DNA of the CDR3 is TGTGCCAGCAGCTTAGGCCCGAATCAGCCCCAGCATTTT.

The rearrangement links TRBV19 to TRBJ2-1, with 10 nucleotides matching TRBD1. The CDR3 length is 13 residues. Germline assignment: CDR1 LNHDA and CDR2 SQIVND (reference sequence). V shed 7 bases and J 9 bases; nucleotides not matched to a gene: 6. The CDR3 DNA reads as TGTGCCAGTAACCCGACAGGGGGCAGTGAGCAGTTCTTC. Protein: CASNPTGGSEQFF.

The V and J genes are TRBV5-8 and TRBJ2-5; 11 positions agree with TRBD2. The CDR3 loop spans 16 amino acids. Germline loops: CDR1 SGHTS, CDR2 YDEGEE. V trimming: 4 bases; J trimming: 2 bases; junction bases outside the gene matches: 7. CDR3 amino acids: CASSPSTSGIQETQYF. The CDR3, as DNA: TGTGCCAGCAGCCCCTCGACTAGCGGGATACAAGAGACCCAGTACTTC.

This rearrangement joins TRBV5-1 to TRBJ1-2; weak D call: TRBD1 (6 bases). Per germline, CDR1 SGHRS and CDR2 YFSETQ. The CDR3 is 15 amino acids. The V end lost 3 bases, the J end lost 4 bases, and 16 bases lay between the germline ends. The CDR3 nucleotides are TGCGCCAGCAGCTCGCGCGGCGGGGGGGCCTATGGCTACACCTTC. It translates to CASSSRGGGAYGYTF. The whole variable domain, filled in from reference TRBV5-1 and TRBJ1-2, reads KAGVTQTPRYLIKTRGQQVTLSCSPISGHRSVSWYQQTPGQGLQFLFEYFSETQRNKGNFPGRFSGRQFSNSRSEMNVSTLELGDSALYLCASSSRGGGAYGYTFGSGTRLTVV.

J is TRBJ1-5 and V is TRBV3-1 (or the pseudogene TRBV3-2); D remains unclear. Germline V CDR1 and CDR2: LGHDT, YNNKEL (reference sequence). V was cut by 5 bases and J by 2 bases, with 10 bases left in between. This CDR3 comprises 14 residues. CDR3 bases: TGTGCCAGCAGCACCAATCTTGGCAATCAGCCCCAGCATTTT. This codes for CASSTNLGNQPQHF.

The chain combines TRBV6-5 with TRBJ1-1; 7 nucleotides line up with TRBD1. CDR1 and CDR2 (germline): MNHEY, SVGAGI. The V and J ends lost 4 bases and 1 base, in that order; junction bases with no gene match: 6. The CDR3 extends over 15 amino acids. The CDR3 loop is CASSSTGTENTEAFF. Here the CDR3 DNA reads TGTGCCAGCAGTTCCACCGGGACAGAGAACACTGAAGCTTTCTTT.

This sequence joins TRBV30 and TRBJ2-3; the match to TRBD2 covers 9 bases. With 1 base clipped from V and 4 bases from J, the junction kept 6 bases outside the gene matches. The CDR3 totals 15 residues. CDR1 and CDR2 (germline): GTSNPN, SVGIG (reference sequence). This CDR3 reads CAWSDGGGAADTQYF. CDR3 coding DNA: TGTGCCTGGAGTGATGGCGGGGGGGCGGCAGATACGCAGTATTTT.

This CDR3 reads CASSVELAPTYEQYF. CDR3 nucleotide sequence: TGTGCCAGCAGCGTAGAACTAGCCCCCACCTACGAGCAGTACTTC. This sequence joins TRBV9 and TRBJ2-7; tentatively, D is TRBD2 (6 bases). The CDR3 consists of 15 residues. CDR1 and CDR2 from the germline V gene are SGDLS and YYNGEE. The ends were cut back, 0 bases at V and 2 bases at J, with 12 bases in the middle. Variable domain in full (rest from reference TRBV9 and TRBJ2-7): DSGVTQTPKHLITATGQRVTLRCSPRSGDLSVYWYQQSLDQGLQFLIQYYNGEERAKGNILERFSAQQFPDLHSELNLSSLELGDSALYFCASSVELAPTYEQYFGPGTRLTVT.

This chain connects TRBV30 to TRBJ2-5; TRBD2 matches 9 bases. The germline gives CDR1 GTSNPN, CDR2 SVGIG (reference sequence). V gave up 0 bases and J gave up 5 bases; unmatched junction bases: 13. There are 17 residues in the CDR3. This chain's CDR3 is CAWSVLGGGATDETQYF. CDR3 bases: TGTGCCTGGAGTGTATTGGGCGGGGGGGCTACTGACGAGACCCAGTACTTC. The whole variable domain, filled in from reference TRBV30 and TRBJ2-5, reads SQTIHQWPATLVQPVGSPLSLECTVEGTSNPNLYWYRQAAGRGLQLLFYSVGIGQISSEVPQNLSASRPQDRQFILSSKKLLLSDSGFYLCAWSVLGGGATDETQYFGPGTRLLVL.

This clone was counted a few times. The V and J genes are TRBV2 and TRBJ2-7; D gene unclear. Germline CDR1 SNHLY, CDR2 FYNNEI. The V gene lost 6 bases and the J gene lost 4 bases, with 13 bases spanning the gap. The CDR3 consists of 13 residues. This CDR3 is CASRPTFNYEQYF. CDR3 bases: TGTGCCAGCAGACCCACTTTTAATTACGAGCAGTACTTC.

This clone is a singleton in its sample. The genes are TRBV3-1 (or the pseudogene TRBV3-2) and TRBJ2-5, with D possibly matching TRBD2 (6 bases). The CDR3 spans 14 residues. Between the trimmed V and J ends, which lost 2 bases and 3 bases, there was a span of 10 bases. In germline, CDR1 is LGHDT, CDR2 YNNKEL (reference sequence). For the CDR3, the DNA is TGTGCCAGCAGCCAAAACCCGGGAGAAGAGACCCAGTACTTC. It specifies CASSQNPGEETQYF.

The chain uses TRBV19 and TRBJ1-4; unclear D gene. Trimming cost V 4 bases and J 7 bases, with 16 bases left between them. The CDR3 runs to 15 residues. Germline assignment: CDR1 LNHDA and CDR2 SQIVND (reference sequence). The CDR3 sequence is CASSTGWTISEKLFF. Written as DNA, the CDR3 is TGTGCCAGTAGTACCGGTTGGACGATAAGTGAAAAACTGTTTTTT.

The J gene is TRBJ2-7, the V gene TRBV5-4, with 9 bases aligning to TRBD1. V shed 2 bases and J 5 bases; nucleotides not matched to a gene: 8. The CDR3 covers 15 residues. The V gene's germline CDR1 is SGHNT and CDR2 YYREEE (reference sequence). CDR3 DNA sequence: TGTGCCAGCAGCTTACCCGGGACAGGGATCAACGAGCAGTACTTC. Encoded protein: CASSLPGTGINEQYF.

This chain links TRBV11-2 with TRBJ2-3, with D tentatively TRBD1 or TRBD2 (5 bases each). CDR1 and CDR2 from the germline V gene are SGHAT and FQNNGV. The CDR3 covers 18 residues. V lost 0 bases to trimming and J lost 1 base, with 17 bases between them. The CDR3 is CASSLDFGARGGTDTQYF. Written as DNA, the CDR3 is TGTGCCAGCAGCTTAGATTTCGGGGCGCGAGGGGGCACAGATACGCAGTATTTT.

The CDR3 region has the DNA TGTGCCAGCAGCGTAAAATCCCAGGGGTACGAGCAGTACTTC. This codes for CASSVKSQGYEQYF. V usage is TRBV5-4 and J usage is TRBJ2-7, with TRBD1 as a possible D gene (6 bases). Trimming removed 4 bases at V and 4 bases at J, with 15 bases between. Germline V gene sequence: CDR1 SGHNT, CDR2 YYREEE (reference sequence). CDR3 length equals 14 residues.

V and J are TRBV12-3 or TRBV12-4 and TRBJ2-5; weak D call: TRBD1 (5 bases). With 5 bases removed from V and 6 bases from J, the gap between germline ends came to 10 bases. The CDR3 is made up of 12 amino acids. The CDR3 bases are TGTGCCAGCAGTGGGGCTACGAAGACCCAGTACTTC. Encoded protein: CASSGATKTQYF.

V usage is TRBV18 and J usage is TRBJ2-7, with 11 positions matching TRBD1. The CDR3 covers 15 residues. Losses at the gene ends were 3 bases for V and 9 bases for J; bases not matched to a gene: 10. CDR1 is KGHSH and CDR2 is LQKENI in the germline V gene. The CDR3, as DNA: TGTGCCAGCTCACCGGCTTGGACAGGGGGCCGAGGGCAGTACTTC. Residues: CASSPAWTGGRGQYF.

This clone was observed a few times. The chain joins TRBV7-8 to TRBJ1-5, with D unresolved. The ends were cut back, 4 bases at V and 12 bases at J, with 16 bases in the middle. This CDR3 spans 13 amino acids. Per germline, CDR1 SGHVS and CDR2 FQNEAQ. In DNA, the CDR3 is TGTGCCAGCAGCTCCGGACCCTTGAATCTCCAGCATTTT. This translates into CASSSGPLNLQHF. The full variable domain, its missing parts supplied by reference TRBV7-8 and TRBJ1-5, is GAGVSQSPRYKVAKRGQDVALRCDPISGHVSLFWYQQALGQGPEFLTYFQNEAQLDKSGLPSDRFFAERPEGSVSTLKIQRTQQEDSAVYLCASSSGPLNLQHFGDGTRLSIL.

The chain recombines TRBV5-1 with TRBJ2-7; perhaps TRBD2 as D (5 bases). CDR1 is SGHRS, CDR2 YFSETQ, per germline. V lost 3 bases and J 0 bases, leaving 13 bases between the germline ends. The CDR3 covers 15 residues. The CDR3 loop reads CASSSGAASSYEQYF. CDR3 nucleotides: TGCGCCAGCAGCTCCGGAGCGGCCAGCTCCTACGAGCAGTACTTC. The variable domain in full, with the rest retrieved from reference TRBV5-1 and TRBJ2-7, is KAGVTQTPRYLIKTRGQQVTLSCSPISGHRSVSWYQQTPGQGLQFLFEYFSETQRNKGNFPGRFSGRQFSNSRSEMNVSTLELGDSALYLCASSSGAASSYEQYFGPGTRLTVT.